Below, one T cell receptor beta chain is given with its context. What it binds is not known. This sample is part of a study of OX40 agonist ivuxolimab in advanced cancers. Study summary: Patients were dosed with the agonistic anti-OX40 (CD134) antibody ivuxolimab. Dosing consisted of intravenous ivuxolimab at 0.01 to 10 mg/kg every 2 weeks. Study-wide results and caveats: Average numbers of expanded clones were greater in CD8+ T cells than in CD4+. Doses of 0.1 to 3.0 mg/kg were accompanied by clonal expansion of CD4+ and CD8+ blood T cells by week 6.

TCRdb's table, derived via immunoSEQ multiplex PCR, lists solely in-frame clones and lacks some. The data hold tens of thousands of clones, with less than 95% observed a single time. Trimming at V came to 4 bases and at J to 5 bases, leaving 4 bases not matched to a gene. Germline-derived CDR1 and CDR2 are LNHDA and SQIVND (reference sequence). The CDR3 length is 13 residues. The TCR comes from an adult with an advanced solid tumor such as melanoma, head and neck, liver or kidney cancer. J is TRBJ1-1 and V is TRBV19, with TRBD1 identical over 7 bases. The sample consisted of CD4+ or CD8+ T cells sorted from blood, taken in a trial of the OX40 agonist ivuxolimab. The CDR3 bases are TGTGCCAGTAGTAGGGGGACAGAGACTGAAGCTTTCTTT. It translates to CASSRGTETEAFF.